These 21 T cell receptor beta chains share one sample of origin, sequenced in a study of T cells in Graves' hyperthyroidism and ophthalmopathy. Amplified TCR beta CDR3 regions derived from RNA transcripts. A first-round RT-PCR of the TCR CDR3 used the HTBI primer set. TCRdb fed the multiplex PCR reads into MiXCR, producing one record per CDR3 protein. The sample carries about 480,000 distinct CDR3 sequences, approximately 25% recorded once. The sample taken for sequencing was blood. The source is a woman between 25 and 40 years old with Graves' ophthalmopathy.

At least ten counts were recorded for this clonotype. The CDR3 coding sequence is TGTGCCAGCAGTTACTCGATACCACGGATTGGCTATGGCTACACCTTC. Protein sequence: CASSYSIPRIGYGYTF. The J gene is TRBJ1-2, the V gene TRBV6-5; D gene uncertain. Trimming shortened V by 0 bases and J by 4 bases, and 15 bases separated the two germline ends. CDR3 size: 16 residues. Germline lookup yields CDR1 MNHEY and CDR2 SVGAGI.

CDR3 region: CSAHRPGATTEAFF. In nucleotides, the CDR3 is TGCAGTGCCCACCGCCCAGGGGCGACCACTGAAGCTTTCTTT. The V gene is TRBV20-1, the J gene TRBJ1-1; tentative D call: TRBD1 (6 bases). CDR1 is DFQATT, CDR2 SNEGSKA, per germline (reference sequence). Trimming removed 6 bases at V and 4 bases at J, with 18 bases between. CDR3 length equals 14 residues.

This clonotype was seen many times. The chain links TRBV12-3 or TRBV12-4 to TRBJ2-7; 9 bases align to TRBD2. V lost 3 bases, J lost 6 bases, and 6 bases stayed unmatched. CDR3 size: 14 residues. CDR3 sequence reads: CASSFWLAGLEQYF. The CDR3, as DNA: TGTGCCAGCAGTTTTTGGCTAGCGGGGCTCGAGCAGTACTTC.

This clonotype was found many times. The chain employs TRBV6-1 and TRBJ2-7; D could derive from TRBD1 or TRBD2 (5 bases each). The CDR3 length is 13 residues. Germline-derived CDR1 and CDR2 are MNHNS and SASEGT. V lost 4 bases, J lost 2 bases, and 9 bases lay in between. The CDR3 nucleotides are TGTGCCAGCAGTGGGGACCGACCCTACGAGCAGTACTTC. It encodes CASSGDRPYEQYF.

This clonotype was detected ten times or more. The chain joins TRBV15 to TRBJ2-7; D call uncertain. From germline, CDR1 is LNHNV and CDR2 YYDKDF (reference sequence). V shed 0 bases and J shed 4 bases, with 13 bases lying between them. The CDR3 length is 15 residues. This chain's CDR3 is CATSRERVLGYEQYF. In nucleotides, the CDR3 is TGTGCCACCAGCAGAGAAAGGGTCCTCGGATACGAGCAGTACTTC.

This clonotype showed up many times. The chain has TRBV12-3 or TRBV12-4 and TRBJ2-7, with TRBD1 identical over 10 bases. J lost 2 bases, V lost 2 bases, and 9 bases had no gene match. The CDR3 length is 17 residues. CDR3 sequence reads: CASSLPGTGEPTYEQYF. The CDR3 nucleotides are TGTGCCAGCAGTTTACCCGGGACAGGGGAACCAACCTACGAGCAGTACTTC.

The CDR3 bases are TGTGCCAGCCATCCGACAGCAATGAACACTGAAGCTTTCTTT. The encoded protein is CASHPTAMNTEAFF. This chain uses TRBV12-3 or TRBV12-4 with TRBJ1-1; maybe TRBD1 (5 bases). With 8 bases removed from V and 0 bases from J, the gap between germline ends came to 13 bases. There are 14 residues in the CDR3.

This clonotype was detected many times. The genes are TRBV29-1 and TRBJ2-7; 7 nucleotides line up with TRBD2. Germline values: CDR1 SQVTM, CDR2 ANQGSEA. Trimming at V came to 4 bases and at J to 0 bases, leaving 3 bases not matched to a gene. The CDR3 length is 13 residues. The DNA of the CDR3 is TGCAGCGTTGTGGGGAGGGACTCCTACGAGCAGTACTTC. Amino acid sequence: CSVVGRDSYEQYF.

This clonotype was found many times. J is TRBJ2-7 and V is TRBV6-2 or TRBV6-3; 10 bases map to TRBD2. The V segment lost 8 bases and the J segment 7 bases; nucleotides outside the gene matches: 8. The CDR3 has 13 amino acids. Germline loops: CDR1 MNHEY, CDR2 SVGEGT. The CDR3 here is CASGAGGRREQYF. DNA of the CDR3: TGTGCCAGCGGAGCGGGGGGGCGTCGAGAGCAGTACTTC.

Many counts were recorded for this clonotype. One end of the junction does not line up with germline, which may come from a read error. The rearrangement links TRBV29-1 to TRBJ1-3; the D gene is possibly TRBD1 (5 bases). CDR1 and CDR2 from the germline V gene are SQVTM and ANQGSEA. The CDR3 runs to 14 residues. The CDR3 nucleotides read TGCGGCGTTGTTACAGGTGCCTCTGGAAACACCATATATTTT. Its translation is CGVVTGASGNTIYF.

This clonotype appeared many times. V is TRBV4-1 and J is TRBJ2-7; no reliable D call. Germline assignment: CDR1 MGHRA and CDR2 YSYEKL. Trimming took off 1 base at V and 3 bases at J, with 7 bases between the two ends. There are 13 residues in the CDR3. The CDR3 spells CASSQGLIYEQYF. DNA of the CDR3: TGCGCCAGCAGCCAAGGGCTGATCTACGAGCAGTACTTC.

J is TRBJ1-1 and V is TRBV7-2; maybe TRBD1 (6 bases). This CDR3 comprises 15 residues. Germline assignment: CDR1 SGHTA and CDR2 FQGNSA. Between the trimmed V and J ends, which lost 1 base and 9 bases, there was a span of 18 bases. CDR3 amino acids: CASSLVLDRYQQAFF. As DNA, the CDR3 is TGTGCCAGCAGCTTAGTACTAGACAGGTACCAGCAAGCTTTCTTT.

This clonotype was recorded at least ten times. The CDR3 DNA is TGTGCCAGTCGGGCAGCTCTAACGAGTGAAGCTTTCTTT. Its protein product is CASRAALTSEAFF. This chain joins TRBV19 and TRBJ1-1; the D is unclear. CDR1 LNHDA and CDR2 SQIVND come from the germline V gene (reference sequence). The germline V and J ends were trimmed by 8 bases and 7 bases, with 17 bases remaining between them. This CDR3 spans 13 amino acids.

The V call is TRBV5-4, the J call TRBJ2-7; D remains ambiguous. CDR1 and CDR2 from the germline V gene are SGHNT and YYREEE (reference sequence). Trimming cost V 4 bases and J 6 bases, with 17 bases left between them. The CDR3 sequence is 14 residues long. Written as DNA, the CDR3 is TGTGCCAGCAGCGTGTCCTCGTTGAAGGGCGAGCAGTACTTC. It translates to CASSVSSLKGEQYF.

This clonotype appeared many times. The chain joins TRBV6-4 to TRBJ2-7; a possible D gene is TRBD1 (6 bases). V lost 2 bases, J lost 6 bases, and 17 bases lay in between. CDR1 MRHNA and CDR2 SNTAGT come from the germline V gene. This CDR3 is built from 15 residues. In DNA form, the CDR3 reads TGTGCCAGCAGTGACCGAACAGGGTTGGGCGCCGAGCAGTACTTC. Translation: CASSDRTGLGAEQYF.

The genes are TRBV29-1 and TRBJ1-2, with D hard to call. The length of the CDR3 is 13 residues. Germline CDR1 is SQVTM and CDR2 is ANQGSEA. Trimming left V 3 bases short and J 4 bases short, with 12 bases between. In DNA form, the CDR3 reads TGCAGCGTTGATTCTGCGGAACGCTATGGCTACACCTTC. Its protein product is CSVDSAERYGYTF.

This sequence joins TRBV6-2 or TRBV6-3 and TRBJ1-3; D gene ambiguous. The CDR3 runs 14 residues. The V and J ends lost 2 bases and 2 bases respectively, with 7 bases between them. The germline gives CDR1 MNHEY, CDR2 SVGEGT. The CDR3 sequence is CASSYGEAGNTIYF. As DNA, the CDR3 is TGTGCCAGCAGTTACGGGGAGGCTGGAAACACCATATATTTT.

The chain links TRBV30 to TRBJ1-3; TRBD1 agrees at 8 bases. The J segment lost 3 bases and the V segment lost 4 bases, leaving 5 bases of the junction unmatched. CDR1 and CDR2 (germline): GTSNPN, SVGIG (reference sequence). This CDR3 comprises 14 residues. CDR3 amino acids: CAWTRTGIGNTIYF. The CDR3 DNA follows: TGTGCCTGGACCCGGACAGGGATTGGAAACACCATATATTTT.

This clonotype was counted only a few times. The V call is TRBV28, the J call TRBJ1-5; D is unclear. This CDR3 region has 12 residues. Trimming stripped 2 bases from V and 9 bases from J, with 8 bases between. The germline V gene has CDR1 MDHEN and CDR2 SYDVKM. CDR3 amino acids: CASSLGFPPQHF. The CDR3 DNA is TGTGCCAGCAGTTTAGGCTTTCCGCCCCAGCATTTT.

This chain links TRBV6-8 with TRBJ2-2; TRBD2 matches 12 bases. The CDR3 spans 17 residues. The germline V gene encodes CDR1 MNHGY and CDR2 SAAAGT. The J segment lost 3 bases and the V segment lost 10 bases, leaving 12 bases of the junction unmatched. The CDR3 DNA reads TGTGCCATCTGTCGGACTAGCGGGGTTTCTGACACCGGGGAGCTGTTTTTT. Protein: CAICRTSGVSDTGELFF.

This clonotype was observed many times. The chain employs TRBV7-6 and TRBJ2-5; TRBD2 matches 9 bases. CDR3 length equals 17 residues. CDR1 is SGHVS, CDR2 FNYEAQ, per germline. J lost 4 bases, V lost 5 bases, and 14 bases had no gene match. As DNA, the CDR3 is TGTGCCAGCAGCCTAATTAGTAGCGGGGGAGTGCGAGAGACCCAGTACTTC. Protein sequence: CASSLISSGGVRETQYF.